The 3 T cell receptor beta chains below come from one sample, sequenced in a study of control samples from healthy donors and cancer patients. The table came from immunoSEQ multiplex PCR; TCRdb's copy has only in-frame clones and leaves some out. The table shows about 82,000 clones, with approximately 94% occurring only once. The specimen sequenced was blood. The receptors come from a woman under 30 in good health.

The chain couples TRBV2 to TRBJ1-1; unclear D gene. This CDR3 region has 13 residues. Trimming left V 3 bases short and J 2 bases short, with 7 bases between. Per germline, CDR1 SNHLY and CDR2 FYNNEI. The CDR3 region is CASSDDLNTEAFF. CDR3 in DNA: TGTGCCAGCAGTGACGATCTTAACACTGAAGCTTTCTTT.

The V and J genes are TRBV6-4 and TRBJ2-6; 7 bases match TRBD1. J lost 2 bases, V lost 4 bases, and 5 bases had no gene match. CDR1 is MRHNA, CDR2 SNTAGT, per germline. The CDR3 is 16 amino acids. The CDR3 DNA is TGTGCCAGCAGTGCAAAACAGGGGACTGGGGCCAACGTCCTGACTTTC. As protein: CASSAKQGTGANVLTF.

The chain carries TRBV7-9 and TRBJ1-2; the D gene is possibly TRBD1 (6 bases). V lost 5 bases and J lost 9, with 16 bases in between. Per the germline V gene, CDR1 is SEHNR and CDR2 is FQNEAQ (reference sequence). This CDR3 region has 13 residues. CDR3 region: CASSPNIRDSYTF. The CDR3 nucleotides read TGTGCCAGCAGCCCTAACATCCGGGACAGCTACACCTTC. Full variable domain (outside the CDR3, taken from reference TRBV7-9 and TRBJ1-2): DTGVSQNPRHKITKRGQNVTFRCDPISEHNRLYWYRQTLGQGPEFLTYFQNEAQLEKSRLLSDRFSAERPKGSFSTLEIQRTEQGDSAMYLCASSPNIRDSYTFGSGTRLTVV.